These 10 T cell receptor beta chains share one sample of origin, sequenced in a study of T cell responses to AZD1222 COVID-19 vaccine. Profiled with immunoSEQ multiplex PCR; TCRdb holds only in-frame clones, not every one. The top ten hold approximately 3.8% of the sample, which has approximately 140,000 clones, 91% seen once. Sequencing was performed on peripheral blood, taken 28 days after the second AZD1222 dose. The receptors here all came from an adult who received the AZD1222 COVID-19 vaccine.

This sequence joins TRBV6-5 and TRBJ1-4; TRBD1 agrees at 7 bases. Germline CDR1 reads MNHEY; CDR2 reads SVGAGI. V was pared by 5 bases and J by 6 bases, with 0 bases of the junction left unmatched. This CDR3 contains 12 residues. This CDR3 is CASSTGDEKLFF. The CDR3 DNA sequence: TGTGCCAGCAGTACAGGGGATGAAAAACTGTTTTTT.

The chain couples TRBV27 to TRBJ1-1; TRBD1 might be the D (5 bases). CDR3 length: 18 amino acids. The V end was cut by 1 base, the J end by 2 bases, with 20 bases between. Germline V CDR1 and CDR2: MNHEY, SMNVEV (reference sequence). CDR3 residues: CASSLLSLPRGGNTEAFF. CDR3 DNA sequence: TGTGCCAGCAGTTTATTGAGTCTCCCCCGGGGGGGAAACACTGAAGCTTTCTTT.

The CDR3 DNA follows: TGTGCCAGCAGTGGGGACAGGGGGAATACGCAGTATTTT. This codes for CASSGDRGNTQYF. The chain uses TRBV2 and TRBJ2-3; the match to TRBD1 covers 11 bases. V gave up 4 bases and J gave up 7 bases; unmatched junction bases: 1. Per germline, CDR1 SNHLY and CDR2 FYNNEI. This CDR3 is 13 amino acids long.

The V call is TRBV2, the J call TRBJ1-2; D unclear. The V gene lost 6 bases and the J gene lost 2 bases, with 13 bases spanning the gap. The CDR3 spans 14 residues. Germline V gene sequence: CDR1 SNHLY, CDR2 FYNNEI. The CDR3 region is CASRLDASNYGYTF. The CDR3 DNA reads TGTGCCAGCAGACTGGATGCGTCGAACTATGGCTACACCTTC.

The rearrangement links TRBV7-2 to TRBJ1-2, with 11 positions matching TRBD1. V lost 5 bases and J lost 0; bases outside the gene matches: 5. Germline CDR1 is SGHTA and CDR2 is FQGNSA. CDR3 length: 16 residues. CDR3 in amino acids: CASSHGTGGTNYGYTF. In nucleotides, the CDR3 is TGTGCCAGCAGCCACGGGACAGGGGGAACTAACTATGGCTACACCTTC.

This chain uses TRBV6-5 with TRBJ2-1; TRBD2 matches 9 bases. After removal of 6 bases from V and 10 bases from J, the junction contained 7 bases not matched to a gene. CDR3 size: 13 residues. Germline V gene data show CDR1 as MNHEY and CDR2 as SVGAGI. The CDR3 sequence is CASRLGLANEQFF. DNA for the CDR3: TGTGCCAGCAGGTTAGGACTAGCGAACGAGCAGTTCTTC.

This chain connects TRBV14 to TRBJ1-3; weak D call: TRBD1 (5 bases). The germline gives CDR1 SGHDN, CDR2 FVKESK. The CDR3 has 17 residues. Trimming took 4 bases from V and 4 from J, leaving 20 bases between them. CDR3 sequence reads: CASSRPGSGSEGNTIYF. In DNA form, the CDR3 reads TGTGCCAGCAGCCGCCCAGGGTCAGGGAGCGAAGGAAACACCATATATTTT. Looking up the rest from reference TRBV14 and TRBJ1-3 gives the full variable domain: EAGVTQFPSHSVIEKGQTVTLRCDPISGHDNLYWYRRVMGKEIKFLLHFVKESKQDESGMPNNRFLAERTGGTYSTLKVQPAELEDSGVYFCASSRPGSGSEGNTIYFGEGSWLTVV.

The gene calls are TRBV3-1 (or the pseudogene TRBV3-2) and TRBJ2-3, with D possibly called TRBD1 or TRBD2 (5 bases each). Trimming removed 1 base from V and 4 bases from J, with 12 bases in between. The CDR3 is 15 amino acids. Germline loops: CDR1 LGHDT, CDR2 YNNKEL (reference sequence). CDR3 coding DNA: TGTGCCAGCAGCCAAGTTGGGGGAAAGGCAGATACGCAGTATTTT. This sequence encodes CASSQVGGKADTQYF.

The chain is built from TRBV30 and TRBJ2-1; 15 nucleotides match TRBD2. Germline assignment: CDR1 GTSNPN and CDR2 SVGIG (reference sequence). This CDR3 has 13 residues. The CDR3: CASRTSGGVEQFF. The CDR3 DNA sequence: TGTGCATCCCGGACTAGCGGGGGGGTTGAGCAGTTCTTC.

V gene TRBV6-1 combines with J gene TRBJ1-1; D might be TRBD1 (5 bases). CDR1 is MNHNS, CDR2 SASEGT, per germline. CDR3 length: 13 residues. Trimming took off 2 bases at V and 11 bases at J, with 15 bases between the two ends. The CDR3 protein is CASSETIQGRAFF. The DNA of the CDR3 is TGTGCCAGCAGTGAAACGATTCAGGGTCGGGCTTTCTTT.